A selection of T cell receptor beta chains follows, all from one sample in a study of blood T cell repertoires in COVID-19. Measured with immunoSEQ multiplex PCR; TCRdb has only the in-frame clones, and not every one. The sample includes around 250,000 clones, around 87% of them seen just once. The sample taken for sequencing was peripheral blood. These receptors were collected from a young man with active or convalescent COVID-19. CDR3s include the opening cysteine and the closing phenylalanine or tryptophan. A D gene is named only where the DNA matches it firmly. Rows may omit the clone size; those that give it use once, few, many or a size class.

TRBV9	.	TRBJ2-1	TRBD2	CASSPTGLAYNEQFF	TGTGCCAGCAGCCCCACGGGACTAGCCTACAATGAGCAGTTCTTC
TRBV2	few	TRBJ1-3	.	CASSDLSGNTIYF	TGTGCCAGCAGTGACCTCTCTGGAAACACCATATATTTT
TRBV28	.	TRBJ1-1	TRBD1	CASRQGGNTEAFF	TGTGCCAGCAGGCAGGGGGGTAACACTGAAGCTTTCTTT
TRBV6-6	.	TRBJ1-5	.	CASGPNSNQPQHF	TGTGCCAGCGGTCCTAATAGCAATCAGCCCCAGCATTTT
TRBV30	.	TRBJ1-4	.	CAWSASPGSGLQEKLFF	TGTGCCTGGAGTGCCTCTCCCGGGAGTGGGCTACAGGAAAAACTGTTTTTT
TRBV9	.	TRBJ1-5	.	CASQRDTNQPQHF	TGTGCCTCCCAGAGGGATACTAATCAGCCCCAGCATTTT
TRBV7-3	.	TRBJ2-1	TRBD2	CASSTRTSGAYNEQFF	TGTGCCAGCAGCACCAGGACTAGCGGGGCCTACAATGAGCAGTTCTTC
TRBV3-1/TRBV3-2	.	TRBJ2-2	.	CASSPRQRTGELFF	TGTGCCAGCAGCCCCAGACAGAGAACCGGGGAGCTGTTTTTT
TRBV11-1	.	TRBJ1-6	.	CASSPPGRPLHF	TGTGCCAGCAGCCCCCCGGGGAGACCCCTCCACTTT
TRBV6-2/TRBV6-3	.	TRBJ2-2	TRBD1	CASSFRQGARSTGELFF	TGTGCCAGCAGTTTCCGCCAGGGGGCAAGGTCTACCGGGGAGCTGTTTTTT
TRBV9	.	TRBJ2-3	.	CASSLLGRAHTDTQYF	TGTGCCAGCAGCCTCCTGGGCAGGGCCCACACAGATACGCAGTATTTT
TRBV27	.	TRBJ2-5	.	CASSSPWTDNQETQYF	TGTGCCAGCAGTTCGCCCTGGACGGACAATCAAGAGACCCAGTACTTC
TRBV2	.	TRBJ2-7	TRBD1	CASGTEDRGYNEQYF	TGTGCCAGCGGTACAGAAGACAGGGGATACAACGAGCAGTACTTC
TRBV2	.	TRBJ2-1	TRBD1	CASSYGQGEYNEQFF	TGTGCCAGCAGTTACGGACAGGGAGAATACAATGAGCAGTTCTTC
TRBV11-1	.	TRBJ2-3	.	CASSLAKDMDF	TGTGCCAGCAGCTTAGCAAAGGACATGGATTTT
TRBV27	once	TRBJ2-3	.	CASTAGTSTDTQYF	TGTGCCAGCACGGCGGGGACTAGCACAGATACGCAGTATTTT
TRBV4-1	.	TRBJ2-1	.	CASSSHLQGSYNEQFF	TGCGCCAGCAGCTCTCATCTGCAGGGATCCTACAATGAGCAGTTCTTC
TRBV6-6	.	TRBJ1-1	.	CASSRSEQGIAEAFF	TGTGCCAGCAGTCGATCGGAGCAGGGGATCGCTGAAGCTTTCTTT
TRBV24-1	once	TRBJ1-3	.	CATSVENTIYF	TGTGCCACCAGTGTTGAGAACACCATATATTTT
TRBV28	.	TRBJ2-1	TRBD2	CASSLPGASGGRYNEQFF	TGTGCCAGCAGTTTACCCGGGGCTAGCGGGGGGCGATACAATGAGCAGTTCTTC
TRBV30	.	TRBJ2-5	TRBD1	CAWSGGNGETQYF	TGTGCCTGGTCAGGGGGCAACGGAGAGACCCAGTACTTC
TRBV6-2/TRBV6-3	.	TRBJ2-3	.	CASSYRGANTDTQYF	TGTGCCAGCAGTTACCGGGGGGCGAACACAGATACGCAGTATTTT
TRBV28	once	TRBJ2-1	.	CASSILKTVVLNEQFF	TGTGCCAGCAGTATCCTCAAGACAGTCGTCCTCAATGAGCAGTTCTTC
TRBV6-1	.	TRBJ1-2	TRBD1	CASSDGQGRGDGYTF	TGTGCCAGCAGTGATGGACAGGGAAGGGGAGATGGCTACACCTTC
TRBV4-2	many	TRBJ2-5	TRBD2	CASSQEGLAGGLQETQYF	TGTGCCAGCAGCCAAGAGGGACTAGCGGGGGGACTCCAAGAGACCCAGTACTTC
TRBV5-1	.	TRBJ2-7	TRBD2	CASQTSGKGEQYF	TGCGCCAGCCAAACTAGCGGGAAAGGCGAGCAGTACTTC
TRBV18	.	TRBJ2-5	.	CASSLGAAEETQYF	TGTGCCAGCTCACTGGGGGCGGCGGAAGAGACCCAGTACTTC
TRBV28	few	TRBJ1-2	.	CASSRTDYGYTF	TGTGCCAGCTCTCGGACAGATTATGGCTACACCTTC
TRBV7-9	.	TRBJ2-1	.	CASSLAGGDGQFF	TGTGCCAGCAGCTTAGCTGGCGGGGATGGGCAGTTCTTC
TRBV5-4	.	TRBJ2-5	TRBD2	CASSQTSAETQYF	TGTGCCAGCAGCCAAACTAGCGCGGAGACCCAGTACTTC
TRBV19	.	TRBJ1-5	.	CASSLAQGVNQPQHF	TGTGCCAGTTCCCTCGCGCAGGGCGTGAATCAGCCCCAGCATTTT
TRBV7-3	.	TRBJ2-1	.	CASSLARVNEQFF	TGTGCCAGCAGCTTAGCTCGGGTCAATGAGCAGTTCTTC